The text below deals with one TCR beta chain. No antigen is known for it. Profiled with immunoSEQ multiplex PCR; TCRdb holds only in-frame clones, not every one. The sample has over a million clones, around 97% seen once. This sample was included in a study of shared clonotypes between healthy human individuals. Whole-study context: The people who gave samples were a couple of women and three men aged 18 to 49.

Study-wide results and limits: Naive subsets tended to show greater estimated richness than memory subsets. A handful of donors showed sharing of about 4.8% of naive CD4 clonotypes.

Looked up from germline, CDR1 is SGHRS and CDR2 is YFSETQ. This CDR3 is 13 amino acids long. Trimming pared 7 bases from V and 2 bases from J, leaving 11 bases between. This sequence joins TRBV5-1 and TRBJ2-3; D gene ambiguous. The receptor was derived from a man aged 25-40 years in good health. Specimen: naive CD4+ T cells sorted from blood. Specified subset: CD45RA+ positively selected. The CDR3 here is CASARSPTDTQYF. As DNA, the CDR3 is TGCGCCAGCGCTCGAAGCCCCACAGATACGCAGTATTTT.